Listed here are 14 T cell receptor beta chains from one sample, sequenced in a study of blood T cell repertoires in COVID-19. The table came from immunoSEQ multiplex PCR; TCRdb's copy has only in-frame clones and leaves some out. The sample shows 120,000 or so clones, approximately 71% of them seen only once. The specimen sequenced was peripheral blood. These receptors were obtained from a human donor in a cohort sampled during active COVID-19.

The chain joins TRBV28 to TRBJ2-7; 9 bases map to TRBD1. Losses at the gene ends were 6 bases for V and 1 base for J; bases not matched to a gene: 7. The CDR3 is 15 amino acids. Looked up from germline, CDR1 is MDHEN and CDR2 is SYDVKM. The CDR3 DNA sequence: TGTGCCAGCAGGGGGGACAGGGCTAGTTCCTACGAGCAGTACTTC. It encodes CASRGDRASSYEQYF.

CDR3 protein: CASSLNSGGRETQYF. In DNA, the CDR3 is TGTGCCAGCAGCTTAAATTCTGGGGGCCGGGAGACCCAGTACTTC. The chain has TRBV7-3 and TRBJ2-5; tentative D call: TRBD1 (6 bases). The germline V and J ends were trimmed by 1 base and 5 bases, with 14 bases remaining between them. The CDR3 runs 15 residues. CDR1 and CDR2 from the germline V gene are SGHTA and FQGTGA.

This sequence joins TRBV24-1 and TRBJ1-2; D is possibly TRBD1 (5 bases). Looked up from germline, CDR1 is KGHDR and CDR2 is SFDVKD. Trimming shortened V by 7 bases and J by 6 bases, and 20 bases separated the two germline ends. The CDR3 has 15 amino acids. The CDR3 coding sequence is TGTGCCACCAGGGGACCCCGGGGGGGAATGGATGGCTACACCTTC. This translates into CATRGPRGGMDGYTF.

The rearrangement links TRBV3-1 (or the pseudogene TRBV3-2) to TRBJ2-7; 7 positions match TRBD2. The CDR3 consists of 14 residues. CDR1 and CDR2 from the germline V gene are LGHDT and YNNKEL (reference sequence). Trimming at V came to 1 base and at J to 3 bases, leaving 3 bases not matched to a gene. CDR3 amino acids: CASSQGASGYEQYF. In nucleotides, the CDR3 is TGTGCCAGCAGCCAAGGGGCTAGCGGCTACGAGCAGTACTTC.

The CDR3 loop reads CASSLVAESTDTQYF. The CDR3 coding sequence is TGTGCCAGCAGCTTAGTAGCGGAAAGCACAGATACGCAGTATTTT. The V and J genes are TRBV7-6 and TRBJ2-3; D may be TRBD2 (6 bases). The CDR3 loop spans 15 amino acids. Germline loops: CDR1 SGHVS, CDR2 FNYEAQ. Trimming took off 1 base at V and 0 bases at J, with 8 bases between the two ends.

A note on this clone: It may be a read error: a sequence one base away is much more abundant. This CDR3 is also generated by other DNA sequences in the sample. The V and J genes are TRBV28 and TRBJ2-7; possibly TRBD1 for D (5 bases). CDR1 is MDHEN, CDR2 SYDVKM, per germline. The CDR3 covers 12 residues. The CDR3 is CASSQGSYEQYF. Here the CDR3 DNA reads TGTGCCAGCAGTCAGGGATCCTACGAGCAATACTTC.

CDR3 region: CASSYHRGMEGYEQYF. The CDR3 region has the DNA TGTGCCAGCAGTTACCACAGGGGCATGGAAGGCTACGAGCAGTACTTC. The chain is built from TRBV6-6 and TRBJ2-7; 7 nucleotides align to TRBD1. J lost 3 bases, V lost 2 bases, and 10 bases had no gene match. This CDR3 spans 16 amino acids. Germline CDR1 reads MNHNY; CDR2 reads SVGAGI (reference sequence).

The gene calls are TRBV12-3 or TRBV12-4 and TRBJ1-3; possibly TRBD1 for D (5 bases). Trimming removed 5 bases at V and 3 bases at J, with 8 bases between. The CDR3 sequence is 13 residues long. The CDR3 nucleotides read TGTGCCAGCAGTCCAGGGATTGGAAACACCATATATTTT. It encodes CASSPGIGNTIYF.

This clone showed up just a few times. The rearrangement uses TRBV4-2 and TRBJ2-1, with TRBD2 matching 8 bases. With 1 base clipped from V and 6 bases from J, the junction kept 8 bases outside the gene matches. The CDR3 is 16 residues long. Per germline, CDR1 LGHNA and CDR2 YNFKEQ. The CDR3, as DNA: TGTGCCAGCAGCCAAGTAAGCGGGAGCGGGTCCAATGAGCAGTTCTTC. It codes for CASSQVSGSGSNEQFF.

This rearrangement joins TRBV10-3 to TRBJ1-5, with 8 nucleotides matching TRBD1. Germline V gives CDR1 ENHRY, CDR2 SYGVKD. Germline trimming cut 2 bases from V and 7 bases from J; bases unmatched to any gene: 4. This CDR3 has 14 residues. CDR3 nucleotides: TGTGCCATCAGTGAGACGACAGGGGTCCAGCCCCAGCATTTT. The encoded protein is CAISETTGVQPQHF.

This clone turned up a few times. This chain uses TRBV28 with TRBJ1-1; D is unresolved. Germline V gives CDR1 MDHEN, CDR2 SYDVKM. Trimming pared 3 bases from V and 7 bases from J, leaving 9 bases between. CDR3 length: 12 amino acids. This CDR3 reads CASSFRSSEAFF. In DNA form, the CDR3 reads TGTGCCAGCAGTTTCCGAAGTAGTGAAGCTTTCTTT.

The V gene is TRBV7-9, the J gene TRBJ2-7, with 11 bases identical to TRBD2. J was trimmed by 7 bases and V by 1 base; bases with no gene match: 6. Germline V lookup: CDR1 SEHNR, CDR2 FQNEAQ (reference sequence). The length of the CDR3 is 15 residues. The CDR3 DNA sequence: TGTGCCAGCAGCTTAGAACTAGCGGGAGCTCGGGAGCAGTACTTC. Translating gives CASSLELAGAREQYF.

Notes on this clone: Distinct nucleotide sequences in the sample also encode this CDR3. The rearrangement joins TRBV5-4 to TRBJ2-7, with 7 bases matching TRBD2. J was trimmed by 5 bases and V by 3 bases; bases with no gene match: 8. Germline CDR1 is SGHNT and CDR2 is YYREEE (reference sequence). There are 14 residues in the CDR3. The CDR3 loop reads CASSSGTGGHEQYF. As DNA, the CDR3 is TGTGCCAGCAGCTCGGGAACGGGAGGCCACGAGCAGTACTTC.

This chain joins TRBV19 and TRBJ1-2; D may be TRBD1 (5 bases). The CDR3 length is 13 residues. The ends were cut back, 5 bases at V and 4 bases at J, with 11 bases in the middle. Germline V gene sequence: CDR1 LNHDA, CDR2 SQIVND (reference sequence). The CDR3 nucleotides read TGTGCCAGTAGTCCCGTGGGGGGCTATGGCTACACCTTC. The encoded protein is CASSPVGGYGYTF.